This entry lists 28 T cell receptor beta chains sequenced from one sample in a study of cytomegalovirus exposure and HLA in healthy donors. PCR employed 60 Vbeta and 13 Jbeta primers. Sequencing was performed with immunoSEQ multiplex PCR; in TCRdb, only in-frame clones are kept and a portion is missing. The table shows 150,000 to 200,000 clones, with approximately 78% occurring only once. The sample was PBMCs. The receptor source for this set is a girl aged 2 to 10 in good health and CMV-seropositive.

This rearrangement joins TRBV2 to TRBJ1-1; TRBD1 is a possible D gene (5 bases). CDR1 and CDR2 from the germline V gene are SNHLY and FYNNEI. The CDR3 spans 15 residues. Trimming cost V 3 bases and J 3 bases, with 14 bases left between them. The CDR3 region is CASSDIRALDTEAFF. The CDR3 DNA sequence: TGTGCCAGCAGTGATATCAGGGCTTTAGACACTGAAGCTTTCTTT.

CDR3 sequence (DNA): TGTGCCAGCAGCCCTCTTAACCCGCGGGAGCAGTACTTC. This translates into CASSPLNPREQYF. V usage is TRBV28 and J usage is TRBJ2-7, with no clear D. Trimming cost V 6 bases and J 7 bases, with 16 bases left between them. The CDR3 covers 13 residues. From germline, CDR1 is MDHEN and CDR2 SYDVKM.

Here the CDR3 reads CASSLGLADQETQYF. DNA of the CDR3: TGTGCCAGCAGCTTGGGGCTAGCGGACCAAGAGACCCAGTACTTC. The chain joins TRBV5-4 to TRBJ2-5; 7 bases fit TRBD2. V was pared by 0 bases and J by 0 bases, with 2 bases of the junction left unmatched. Per germline, CDR1 SGHNT and CDR2 YYREEE (reference sequence). This CDR3 region has 15 residues. Full variable domain (remainder filled in from reference TRBV5-4 and TRBJ2-5): ETGVTQSPTHLIKTRGQQVTLRCSSQSGHNTVSWYQQALGQGPQFIFQYYREEENGRGNFPPRFSGLQFPNYSSELNVNALELDDSALYLCASSLGLADQETQYFGPGTRLLVL.

The chain recombines TRBV30 with TRBJ1-1; maybe TRBD1 (5 bases). Germline-derived CDR1 and CDR2 are GTSNPN and SVGIG (reference sequence). Between the trimmed V and J ends, which lost 1 base and 0 bases, there was a span of 9 bases. The CDR3 has 14 amino acids. CDR3 sequence: CAWSAGTVNTEAFF. The CDR3 DNA sequence: TGTGCCTGGAGTGCAGGGACTGTGAACACTGAAGCTTTCTTT.

The chain uses TRBV27 and TRBJ2-1; D perhaps matches TRBD1 (6 bases). V shed 0 bases and J shed 4 bases, with 10 bases lying between them. This CDR3 spans 15 amino acids. Germline V gene sequence: CDR1 MNHEY, CDR2 SMNVEV (reference sequence). The CDR3 loop reads CASSLSGQGYNEQFF. CDR3 coding DNA: TGTGCCAGCAGTTTATCGGGCCAGGGGTACAATGAGCAGTTCTTC.

This clone was seen a handful of times. The rearrangement links TRBV1 to TRBJ2-3; TRBD2 is the table's D call, not checked against the DNA. TRBV1 is labeled a pseudogene. This CDR3 has 14 amino acids. The CDR3 DNA reads as TGCACCAGCAGCCTATGCGGGAGTGGAGATACGCAGTATTTT. Translated, it gives CTSSLCGSGDTQYF.

V and J are TRBV2 and TRBJ2-5; weak D call: TRBD2 (5 bases). Germline assignment: CDR1 SNHLY and CDR2 FYNNEI. V was shortened by 9 bases and J by 4 bases, with 12 bases between the two germline ends. The CDR3 sequence is 12 residues long. CDR3 sequence: CARGVSRETQYF. As DNA, the CDR3 is TGTGCCAGGGGAGTCTCCCGAGAGACCCAGTACTTC.

The rearrangement links TRBV27 to TRBJ2-7, with TRBD2 matching over 13 bases. The length of the CDR3 is 14 residues. V shed 9 bases and J 3 bases; nucleotides not matched to a gene: 5. Per the germline V gene, CDR1 is MNHEY and CDR2 is SMNVEV (reference sequence). This CDR3 reads CASGLAGVNYEQYF. Written as DNA, the CDR3 is TGTGCCAGTGGACTAGCGGGAGTTAACTACGAGCAGTACTTC.

The chain uses TRBV19 and TRBJ2-3; D is perhaps TRBD2 (5 bases). The CDR3 sequence is 16 residues long. Germline V gives CDR1 LNHDA, CDR2 SQIVND (reference sequence). V lost 9 bases to trimming and J lost 2 bases, with 21 bases between them. CDR3 nucleotide sequence: TGTGCCAGCCCCCGGATCGGCCGGGAACTCACAGATACGCAGTATTTT. It is translated as CASPRIGRELTDTQYF.

The J gene is TRBJ1-5, the V gene TRBV28; 8 nucleotides line up with TRBD1. Germline-derived CDR1 and CDR2 are MDHEN and SYDVKM. Trimming took 7 bases from V and 0 from J; bases not matched to a gene: 8. The CDR3 totals 16 residues. The CDR3 protein is CASTRRQGYSNQPQHF. The CDR3 DNA reads TGTGCCAGCACACGACGACAGGGGTATAGCAATCAGCCCCAGCATTTT.

This clone is a singleton in its sample. The CDR3 protein is CASSMGLYEQYF. CDR3 nucleotide sequence: TGTGCCAGCAGTATGGGACTTTACGAGCAGTACTTC. The J gene is TRBJ2-7, the V gene TRBV28, with D possibly being TRBD2 (6 bases). The CDR3 sequence is 12 residues long. The V and J ends lost 5 bases and 4 bases respectively, with 9 bases between them. The V gene's germline CDR1 is MDHEN and CDR2 SYDVKM. Drawing the rest from reference TRBV28 and TRBJ2-7, the complete variable domain is DVKVTQSSRYLVKRTGEKVFLECVQDMDHENMFWYRQDPGLGLRLIYFSYDVKMKEKGDIPEGYSVSREKKERFSLILESASTNQTSMYLCASSMGLYEQYFGPGTRLTVT.

The chain recombines TRBV30 with TRBJ2-3; perhaps TRBD1 as D (6 bases). The CDR3 sequence is 13 residues long. V lost 3 bases and J 2 bases, leaving 9 bases between the germline ends. The germline gives CDR1 GTSNPN, CDR2 SVGIG (reference sequence). The CDR3, as DNA: TGTGCCTGGAGCCCAGGGGTCACAGATACGCAGTATTTT. Translation: CAWSPGVTDTQYF.

CDR3 protein: CAWGRFPRNTEAFF. CDR3 DNA: TGTGCCTGGGGGCGATTCCCCAGGAACACTGAAGCTTTCTTT. This chain connects TRBV30 to TRBJ1-1; the D is unclear. This CDR3 comprises 14 residues. The germline V and J ends were trimmed by 5 bases and 1 base, with 14 bases remaining between them. The germline V gene encodes CDR1 GTSNPN and CDR2 SVGIG (reference sequence).

The V call is TRBV28, the J call TRBJ2-3, with 7 bases matching TRBD2. The CDR3 extends over 16 amino acids. Germline-derived CDR1 and CDR2 are MDHEN and SYDVKM. J lost 2 bases, V lost 2 bases, and 7 bases had no gene match. CDR3 DNA sequence: TGTGCCAGCAGTTTACTCTGGGGGAGGGACACAGATACGCAGTATTTT. It translates to CASSLLWGRDTDTQYF.

This clone has a single count. The chain carries TRBV18 and TRBJ2-7, with 10 nucleotides matching TRBD2. From germline, CDR1 is KGHSH and CDR2 LQKENI. This CDR3 has 14 residues. The V gene end was trimmed by 3 bases and the J gene end by 4 bases; junction bases not matched to a gene: 3. The CDR3 DNA is TGTGCCAGCTCACCCGGGACTAGCGATTACGAGCAGTACTTC. Amino acid sequence: CASSPGTSDYEQYF.

This chain joins TRBV13 and TRBJ2-3, with 11 bases aligning to TRBD2. Germline V gene data show CDR1 as PRHDT and CDR2 as FYEKMQ (reference sequence). The CDR3 spans 17 residues. V shed 0 bases, J shed 4 bases, and the junction held 6 bases outside the gene matches. The CDR3 DNA is TGTGCCAGCAGCTTAGGGGGACTAGCGGCGGGCTCAGATACGCAGTATTTT. This sequence encodes CASSLGGLAAGSDTQYF.

CDR3 in amino acids: CASNPRGSGDLEPQHF. CDR3 coding DNA: TGTGCCAGCAACCCCCGGGGTTCCGGGGATTTAGAGCCCCAGCATTTT. This sequence joins TRBV28 and TRBJ1-5; D is uncertain. V shed 7 bases and J shed 8 bases, with 24 bases lying between them. Germline V gives CDR1 MDHEN, CDR2 SYDVKM. CDR3 length: 16 residues.

The V call is TRBV11-1, the J call TRBJ2-5, with TRBD2 matching over 9 bases. V trimming: 4 bases; J trimming: 1 base; junction bases outside the gene matches: 7. Looked up from germline, CDR1 is SGHAT and CDR2 is FQDESV (reference sequence). The CDR3 consists of 16 residues. This CDR3 is CASSSRLAALQETQYF. CDR3 in DNA: TGTGCCAGCAGCTCCCGACTAGCGGCGCTCCAAGAGACCCAGTACTTC.

V gene TRBV19 combines with J gene TRBJ1-3, with 8 bases fitting TRBD1. The CDR3 consists of 15 residues. Germline V CDR1 and CDR2: LNHDA, SQIVND (reference sequence). V was clipped by 3 bases and J by 7 bases; unmatched bases: 8. CDR3 coding DNA: TGTGCCAGTAGTATTACCGGGACAGGTTACAACACCATATATTTT. Its protein product is CASSITGTGYNTIYF.

This clone has a single count. The chain employs TRBV15 and TRBJ2-7; D is uncertain. The V gene's germline CDR1 is LNHNV and CDR2 YYDKDF (reference sequence). The CDR3 sequence is 14 residues long. V was shortened by 1 base and J by 5 bases, with 12 bases between the two germline ends. The CDR3 DNA reads as TGTGCCACCAGCAGAGTTCTATCCAACGACGAGCAGTACTTC. It translates to CATSRVLSNDEQYF.

Only a few counts were recorded for this clone. The chain uses TRBV10-3 and TRBJ2-3, with 13 bases that match TRBD2. The CDR3 consists of 16 residues. The ends lost 7 bases at V and 0 bases at J; junction bases unmatched: 4. Germline assignment: CDR1 ENHRY and CDR2 SYGVKD. The CDR3 sequence is CAIKGLAGTSTDTQYF. DNA of the CDR3: TGTGCCATCAAGGGACTAGCGGGGACTAGCACAGATACGCAGTATTTT.

The chain joins TRBV30 to TRBJ1-4; TRBD1 is a possible D gene (6 bases). Trimming pared 2 bases from V and 10 bases from J, leaving 17 bases between. Germline CDR1 reads GTSNPN; CDR2 reads SVGIG (reference sequence). CDR3 length: 14 amino acids. The CDR3: CAWSRGTAPLKLFF. DNA for the CDR3: TGTGCCTGGAGTAGGGGGACGGCCCCACTAAAACTGTTTTTT.

V and J are TRBV27 and TRBJ2-7; weak D call: TRBD1 (6 bases). The CDR3 has 12 residues. Germline CDR1 reads MNHEY; CDR2 reads SMNVEV (reference sequence). Trimming removed 4 bases at V and 5 bases at J, with 9 bases between. The CDR3 DNA is TGTGCCAGCAGTTGGGCAGGGGACGAGCAGTACTTC. It codes for CASSWAGDEQYF.

This clone showed up just once. J is TRBJ1-1 and V is TRBV25-1, with 10 bases identical to TRBD1. The germline V gene has CDR1 MGHDK and CDR2 SYGVNS. The CDR3 has 15 amino acids. J gave up 2 bases and V 3 bases, and 3 bases lay outside the gene matches. CDR3 DNA sequence: TGTGCCAGCAGTGACCCGACAGGGGGCAACACTGAAGCTTTCTTT. As protein: CASSDPTGGNTEAFF.

The J gene is TRBJ2-3, the V gene TRBV29-1; 8 positions match TRBD2. Per the germline V gene, CDR1 is SQVTM and CDR2 is ANQGSEA. This CDR3 is built from 12 residues. Germline trimming cut 7 bases from V and 6 bases from J; bases unmatched to any gene: 6. The CDR3 nucleotides read TGCAGCGGGGCGGGAGGCGATGATACGCAGTATTTT. Translated, it gives CSGAGGDDTQYF.

The V call is TRBV5-1, the J call TRBJ2-7; TRBD2 matches 10 bases. With V trimmed by 4 bases and J by 4 bases, 5 bases remained unmatched. The CDR3 sequence is 14 residues long. The germline gives CDR1 SGHRS, CDR2 YFSETQ. The CDR3 loop is CASSTGLAAYEQYF. As DNA, the CDR3 is TGCGCCAGCAGCACCGGACTAGCGGCATACGAGCAGTACTTC.

V usage is TRBV2 and J usage is TRBJ1-1; D possibly corresponds to TRBD1 (5 bases). This CDR3 region has 15 residues. Germline V gives CDR1 SNHLY, CDR2 FYNNEI. V was shortened by 5 bases and J by 0 bases, with 13 bases between the two germline ends. The CDR3 DNA follows: TGTGCCAGCAGTCAACAGGTACCGATGAACACTGAAGCTTTCTTT. The encoded protein is CASSQQVPMNTEAFF.

The V and J genes are TRBV30 and TRBJ1-4; TRBD1 matches 9 bases. Germline-derived CDR1 and CDR2 are GTSNPN and SVGIG (reference sequence). J was trimmed by 17 bases and V by 3 bases; bases with no gene match: 19. This CDR3 contains 15 residues. The CDR3 DNA sequence: TGTGCCTGGAGCGAATTAGGACAGGGGAGTGTTCCGGCATTTTTT. Its protein product is CAWSELGQGSVPAFF.